Reported below is one T cell receptor (beta chain). No antigen is known for it. This specimen comes from a study of shared clonotypes between healthy human individuals. General observations from the study: Few donors restricted represented genetic and exposure-history diversity. Several donors showed sharing of around 5.3% of naive CD4 clonotypes. Clonotype sharing among donors likely depends on sequencing depth.

Assay: immunoSEQ multiplex PCR; the TCRdb copy retains only in-frame clones and omits some. The table shows around 600,000 clones, with around 95% occurring only once. Naive-designated CD8 cells lacked CD45RO, were positively enriched for CCR7, and omitted terminally differentiated effector memory CD45RA+ cells. V shed 7 bases and J 2 bases; nucleotides not matched to a gene: 4. The germline V gene has CDR1 SQVTM and CDR2 ANQGSEA. This CDR3 has 13 residues. The receptor's source is a young woman in good health. This chain joins TRBV29-1 and TRBJ2-7, with 11 positions matching TRBD1. Sequencing was done on a sample of naive CD8+ T cells sorted from blood. DNA for the CDR3: TGCAGCGCTCGGGGACAGGGGGCCTACGAGCAGTACTTC. This gives the protein CSARGQGAYEQYF.